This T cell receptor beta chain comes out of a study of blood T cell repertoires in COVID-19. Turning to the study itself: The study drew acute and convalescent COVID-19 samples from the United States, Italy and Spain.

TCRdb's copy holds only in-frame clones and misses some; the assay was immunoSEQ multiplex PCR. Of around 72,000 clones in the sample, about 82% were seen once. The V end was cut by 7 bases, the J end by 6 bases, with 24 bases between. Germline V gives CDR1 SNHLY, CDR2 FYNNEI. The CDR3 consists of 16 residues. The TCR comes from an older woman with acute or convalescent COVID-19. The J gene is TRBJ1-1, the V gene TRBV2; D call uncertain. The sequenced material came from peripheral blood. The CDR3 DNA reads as TGTGCCAGCACTGAGGAAGGTATTGGGAGGTACGCTGAAGCTTTCTTT. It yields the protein CASTEEGIGRYAEAFF.